This T cell receptor (beta chain) was recorded in a study of cytomegalovirus exposure and HLA in healthy donors. Study results and limitations: Fewer N-insertions (relative to the approximately 670-donor mean) were reportedly seen in an Asian-associated ancestry cluster in a later analysis.

Use of 60 Vbeta and 13 Jbeta primers characterized the PCR. This table comes from immunoSEQ multiplex PCR, and its TCRdb copy is limited to in-frame clones, with some not included. Found here are roughly 100,000 clones, approximately 14% of them singletons; the top ten hold 0.83%. CDR3 length: 14 amino acids. Deletions cut 10 bases from V and 3 bases from J, with 19 bases between. Germline V gives CDR1 SEHNR, CDR2 FQNEAQ (reference sequence). Points on this clone: Its antigen is not identified.

Sequencing used PBMCs. The clonotype comes from a female donor in good health and CMV-seronegative. The chain is built from TRBV7-9 and TRBJ2-7, with D possibly TRBD1 on 6 matching bases. CDR3 in DNA: TGTGCCAACCTGGACAGCCTGTACCGCTACGAGCAGTACTTC. This sequence encodes CANLDSLYRYEQYF.